The 23 T cell receptor beta chains below were found in one sample sequenced in a study of Graves' ophthalmopathy and Graves' hyperthyroidism. Scientists amplified the TCR beta CDR3 regions from RNA transcripts. HTBI primers served in a first-round RT-PCR, which a second-round multiplex PCR followed. A single record per CDR3 protein comes from TCRdb applying MiXCR to the multiplex PCR reads. The profile shows about 400,000 distinct CDR3 sequences, around 18% of them singletons. The specimen sequenced was peripheral blood. The source is a woman between 18 and 29 years old with Graves' ophthalmopathy.

There are many counts of this clonotype. The chain joins TRBV12-3 or TRBV12-4 to TRBJ2-5; unclear D gene. CDR3 length equals 13 residues. V shed 7 bases and J shed 3 bases, with 12 bases lying between them. This CDR3 reads CASTPDGEETQYF. The CDR3 nucleotides read TGTGCCAGCACCCCGGACGGAGAAGAGACCCAGTACTTC.

This chain links TRBV6-5 with TRBJ1-6; 7 nucleotides match TRBD1. Germline V gives CDR1 MNHEY, CDR2 SVGAGI. The CDR3 is 15 amino acids. V shed 0 bases, J shed 11 bases, and the junction held 7 bases outside the gene matches. The CDR3 region is CASSYSKGRGAPLHF. CDR3 bases: TGTGCCAGCAGTTACTCGAAGGGCAGGGGGGCACCCCTCCACTTT.

The chain recombines TRBV2 with TRBJ2-7; either TRBD1 or TRBD2 may fit D (5 bases each). CDR1 and CDR2 from the germline V gene are SNHLY and FYNNEI. The germline V and J ends were trimmed by 10 bases and 4 bases, with 11 bases remaining between them. CDR3 size: 11 residues. This chain's CDR3 is CATKGEYEQYF. The CDR3 DNA follows: TGTGCCACAAAAGGGGAGTACGAGCAGTACTTC. Together with reference TRBV2 and TRBJ2-7, the CDR3 gives the full variable domain: EPEVTQTPSHQVTQMGQEVILRCVPISNHLYFYWYRQILGQKVEFLVSFYNNEISEKSEIFDDQFSVERPDGSNFTLKIRSTKLEDSAMYFCATKGEYEQYFGPGTRLTVT.

This clonotype was found many times. V gene TRBV6-2 or TRBV6-3 combines with J gene TRBJ1-2, with D unclear. The CDR3 is 14 amino acids. Trimming shortened V by 6 bases and J by 5 bases, and 16 bases separated the two germline ends. Germline values: CDR1 MNHEY, CDR2 SVGEGT. The CDR3 sequence is CASRRAISGYGYTF. Written as DNA, the CDR3 is TGTGCCAGCAGGAGAGCGATATCGGGGTATGGCTACACCTTC.

The rearrangement links TRBV20-1 to TRBJ2-5, with 11 bases aligning to TRBD1. Per the germline V gene, CDR1 is DFQATT and CDR2 is SNEGSKA (reference sequence). After removal of 6 bases from V and 5 bases from J, the junction contained 8 bases not matched to a gene. This CDR3 region has 14 residues. CDR3 sequence (DNA): TGCAGTGCCGCCGGGACAGGGGGTTTTGAGACCCAGTACTTC. Its translation: CSAAGTGGFETQYF.

This clonotype was recorded many times. The V and J genes are TRBV4-1 and TRBJ1-1, with no clear D. V was clipped by 0 bases and J by 1 base, with 6 bases between them. The CDR3 length is 14 residues. Per the germline V gene, CDR1 is MGHRA and CDR2 is YSYEKL. Here the CDR3 DNA reads TGCGCCAGCAGCCAAGAACCAGGGAACACTGAAGCTTTCTTT. Amino acids: CASSQEPGNTEAFF.

This clonotype was recorded many times. J is TRBJ2-5 and V is TRBV11-2; TRBD1 matches at 10 bases. The CDR3 runs 16 residues. Germline V lookup: CDR1 SGHAT, CDR2 FQNNGV. With V trimmed by 5 bases and J by 6 bases, 12 bases remained unmatched. CDR3 sequence reads: CASSKYATGGEKTQYF. CDR3 bases: TGTGCCAGCAGCAAATACGCGACAGGGGGCGAGAAGACCCAGTACTTC.

This clonotype appeared many times. The rearrangement uses TRBV19 and TRBJ1-1, with D unresolved. This CDR3 region has 13 residues. Trimming left V 5 bases short and J 8 bases short, with 15 bases between. Germline CDR1 is LNHDA and CDR2 is SQIVND (reference sequence). The chain's CDR3 is CASSLAKSQEAFF. CDR3 sequence (DNA): TGTGCCAGTAGTCTTGCAAAGTCCCAGGAAGCTTTCTTT.

The chain has TRBV19 and TRBJ1-3; D not resolved. This CDR3 spans 14 amino acids. Germline CDR1 and CDR2: LNHDA and SQIVND (reference sequence). V lost 3 bases to trimming and J lost 8 bases, with 14 bases between them. The chain's CDR3 is CASSMSGYGDTIYF. The CDR3 nucleotides read TGTGCCAGTAGTATGTCCGGTTATGGGGACACCATATATTTT.

This clonotype was detected many times. The CDR3 nucleotides read TGCAGTGCTATTAGCGGGAGCTACGAGCAGTACTTC. Protein sequence: CSAISGSYEQYF. V is TRBV20-1 and J is TRBJ2-7, with 9 positions matching TRBD2. The length of the CDR3 is 12 residues. The J segment lost 3 bases and the V segment lost 4 bases, leaving 1 base of the junction unmatched. Germline V gives CDR1 DFQATT, CDR2 SNEGSKA (reference sequence).

This clonotype was counted at least ten times. Compared with germline, one end of the junction differs, possibly owing to a read error. The chain carries TRBV6-2 or TRBV6-3 and TRBJ1-1; a possible D gene is TRBD1 (5 bases). Germline CDR1 is MNHEY and CDR2 is SVGEGT. The CDR3 runs to 15 residues. CDR3 sequence reads: CASRYGGAGNTEAFF. The CDR3 DNA follows: TGTGCCAGCCGTTACGGCGGGGCAGGGAACACTGAAGCTTTCTTT.

The J gene is TRBJ2-2, the V gene TRBV12-5; D gene unclear. The germline CDR1 and CDR2 sequences are LGHNT and FRNRAP. Trimming left V 3 bases short and J 1 base short, with 3 bases between. This CDR3 is built from 13 residues. The CDR3 spells CASGFLNTGELFF. The CDR3 DNA reads TGTGCTAGTGGTTTCCTGAACACCGGGGAGCTGTTTTTT. Full variable domain (rest looked up from reference TRBV12-5 and TRBJ2-2): DARVTQTPRHKVTEMGQEVTMRCQPILGHNTVFWYRQTMMQGLELLAYFRNRAPLDDSGMPKDRFSAEMPDATLATLKIQPSEPRDSAVYFCASGFLNTGELFFGEGSRLTVL.

This clonotype was observed many times. The gene calls are TRBV6-1 and TRBJ2-7, with D unclear. Per the germline V gene, CDR1 is MNHNS and CDR2 is SASEGT. V lost 6 bases and J lost 3, with 9 bases in between. This CDR3 contains 12 residues. For the CDR3, the DNA is TGTGCCAGCAGCAAACGGAACTACGAGCAGTACTTC. Protein sequence: CASSKRNYEQYF.

This clonotype was seen ten or more times. The rearrangement uses TRBV12-3 or TRBV12-4 and TRBJ2-5; D remains unclear. The CDR3 is 14 amino acids. The germline V and J ends were trimmed by 2 bases and 4 bases, with 11 bases remaining between them. The CDR3 region is CASSLSAQGETQYF. DNA for the CDR3: TGTGCCAGCAGTTTATCGGCTCAAGGAGAGACCCAGTACTTC.

This clonotype was counted many times. This chain connects TRBV5-1 to TRBJ1-1; D is uncertain. Germline-derived CDR1 and CDR2 are SGHRS and YFSETQ. There are 16 residues in the CDR3. The V and J ends lost 4 bases and 7 bases respectively, with 23 bases between them. This chain's CDR3 is CASSLMSSGGLVEAFF. As DNA, the CDR3 is TGCGCCAGCAGCCTCATGTCATCGGGCGGCTTAGTTGAAGCTTTCTTT.

This clonotype was observed at least ten times. The V call is TRBV6-2 or TRBV6-3, the J call TRBJ1-1; no clear D gene. This CDR3 comprises 13 residues. Germline-derived CDR1 and CDR2 are MNHEY and SVGEGT. Trimming pared 7 bases from V and 6 bases from J, leaving 15 bases between. The CDR3 region is CASIGRQEAEAFF. The CDR3 DNA follows: TGTGCCAGCATTGGTCGCCAAGAAGCTGAAGCTTTCTTT.

This clonotype was detected many times. The gene calls are TRBV7-6 and TRBJ2-5, with 11 bases fitting TRBD2. Germline V gene data show CDR1 as SGHVS and CDR2 as FNYEAQ. V was clipped by 2 bases and J by 2 bases; unmatched bases: 16. The CDR3 length is 20 residues. The CDR3 here is CASSLRPNRLAGGHQETQYF. The DNA of the CDR3 is TGTGCCAGCAGCTTACGACCCAACCGGCTAGCGGGGGGTCATCAAGAGACCCAGTACTTC.

The V gene is TRBV6-2 or TRBV6-3, the J gene TRBJ2-5; D call uncertain. The V gene lost 2 bases and the J gene lost 4 bases, with 14 bases spanning the gap. The CDR3 contains 15 residues. Germline-derived CDR1 and CDR2 are MNHEY and SVGEGT. The chain's CDR3 is CASSYGLRGVETQYF. The CDR3 DNA follows: TGTGCCAGCAGTTACGGCCTTCGCGGAGTAGAGACCCAGTACTTC.

At least ten counts were recorded for this clonotype. The chain links TRBV12-3 or TRBV12-4 to TRBJ2-7; 9 bases are a match to TRBD1. Losses at the gene ends were 5 bases for V and 1 base for J; bases not matched to a gene: 15. The CDR3 is made up of 18 amino acids. The CDR3 sequence: CASSLWGGLQGASYEQYF. CDR3 in DNA: TGTGCCAGCAGTCTTTGGGGGGGCTTACAGGGGGCATCCTACGAGCAGTACTTC.

This clonotype was seen repeatedly, ten times or more. The V call is TRBV10-1, the J call TRBJ2-3; the D gene could be TRBD1 or TRBD2 (5 bases each). V was shortened by 0 bases and J by 1 base, with 11 bases between the two germline ends. CDR3 size: 16 residues. Germline V gene sequence: CDR1 WNHNN, CDR2 SYGVQD (reference sequence). The CDR3: CASSESRGVGTDTQYF. The CDR3 DNA follows: TGCGCCAGCAGTGAGTCGCGAGGGGTTGGCACAGATACGCAGTATTTT.

Many counts were recorded for this clonotype. CDR3: CASSSSGPPDTQYF. The CDR3 nucleotides are TGTGCCAGCAGCTCTAGCGGGCCCCCCGATACGCAGTATTTT. V is TRBV7-9 and J is TRBJ2-3; 8 bases are a match to TRBD2. Germline V lookup: CDR1 SEHNR, CDR2 FQNEAQ (reference sequence). The CDR3 extends over 14 amino acids. The ends lost 4 bases at V and 6 bases at J; junction bases unmatched: 6. The entire variable domain, with the rest obtained from reference TRBV7-9 and TRBJ2-3, is as follows: DTGVSQNPRHKITKRGQNVTFRCDPISEHNRLYWYRQTLGQGPEFLTYFQNEAQLEKSRLLSDRFSAERPKGSFSTLEIQRTEQGDSAMYLCASSSSGPPDTQYFGPGTRLTVL.

This clonotype was observed many times. The gene calls are TRBV12-3 or TRBV12-4 and TRBJ1-1, with 8 nucleotides matching TRBD1. The CDR3 totals 14 residues. Trimming removed 6 bases from V and 5 bases from J; junction bases left unmatched: 8. CDR3 in DNA: TGTGCCAGCAGAAGTTCAGGGGGCAGGACTGAAGCTTTCTTT. This sequence encodes CASRSSGGRTEAFF.

In its sample, this clonotype was seen many times. The rearrangement uses TRBV20-1 and TRBJ2-5, with TRBD2 matching over 9 bases. The CDR3 spans 16 residues. V dropped 2 bases and J dropped 4; count of bases not matched to a gene: 11. The germline gives CDR1 DFQATT, CDR2 SNEGSKA (reference sequence). Here the CDR3 reads CSARNPAGGPGETQYF. The CDR3 bases are TGCAGTGCTAGAAACCCGGCGGGAGGGCCGGGAGAGACCCAGTACTTC.